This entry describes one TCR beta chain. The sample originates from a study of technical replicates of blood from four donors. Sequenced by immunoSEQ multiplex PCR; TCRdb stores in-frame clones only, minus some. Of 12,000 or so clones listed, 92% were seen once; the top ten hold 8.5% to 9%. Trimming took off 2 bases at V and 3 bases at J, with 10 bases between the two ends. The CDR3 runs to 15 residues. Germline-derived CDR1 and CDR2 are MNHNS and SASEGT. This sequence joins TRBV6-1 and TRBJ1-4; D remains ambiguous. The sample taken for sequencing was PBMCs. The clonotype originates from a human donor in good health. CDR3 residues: CASSEYSGSNEKLFF. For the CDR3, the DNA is TGTGCCAGCAGTGAATATTCGGGGTCTAATGAAAAACTGTTTTTT.